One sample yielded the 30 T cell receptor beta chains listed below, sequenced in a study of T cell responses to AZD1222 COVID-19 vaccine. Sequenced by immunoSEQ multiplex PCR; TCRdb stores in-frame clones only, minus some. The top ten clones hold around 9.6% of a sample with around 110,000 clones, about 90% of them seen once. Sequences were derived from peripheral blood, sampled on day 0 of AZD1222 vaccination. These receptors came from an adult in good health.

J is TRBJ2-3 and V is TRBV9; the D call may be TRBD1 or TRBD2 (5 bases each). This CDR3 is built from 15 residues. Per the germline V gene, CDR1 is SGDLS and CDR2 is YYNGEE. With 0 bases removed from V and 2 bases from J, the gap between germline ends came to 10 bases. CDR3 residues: CASSVGRDHTDTQYF. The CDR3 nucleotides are TGTGCCAGCAGCGTAGGCAGGGACCACACAGATACGCAGTATTTT.

CDR3 in amino acids: CASSPETQNSPLHF. The CDR3 DNA follows: TGTGCCAGCTCACCAGAGACGCAGAATTCACCCCTCCACTTT. The chain links TRBV18 to TRBJ1-6; D not resolved. Trimming removed 2 bases at V and 7 bases at J, with 9 bases between. The germline CDR1 and CDR2 sequences are KGHSH and LQKENI. The CDR3 sequence is 14 residues long.

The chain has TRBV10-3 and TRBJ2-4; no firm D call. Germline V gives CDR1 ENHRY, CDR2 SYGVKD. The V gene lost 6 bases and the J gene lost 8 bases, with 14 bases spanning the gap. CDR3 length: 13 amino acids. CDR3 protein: CAIRAPTSDIQYF. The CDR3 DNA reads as TGTGCCATCAGAGCTCCTACTTCGGACATTCAGTACTTC.

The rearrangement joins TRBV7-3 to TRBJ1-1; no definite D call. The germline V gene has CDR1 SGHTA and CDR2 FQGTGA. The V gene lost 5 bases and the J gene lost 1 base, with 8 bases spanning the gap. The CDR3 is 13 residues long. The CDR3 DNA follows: TGTGCCAGCAGCCCCCAGCCGAACACTGAAGCTTTCTTT. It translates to CASSPQPNTEAFF.

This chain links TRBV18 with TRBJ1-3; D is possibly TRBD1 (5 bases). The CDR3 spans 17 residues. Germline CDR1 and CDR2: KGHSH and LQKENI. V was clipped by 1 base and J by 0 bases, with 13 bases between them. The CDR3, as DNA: TGTGCCAGCTCACCACAGTCAGGGTCACTCTCTGGAAACACCATATATTTT. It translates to CASSPQSGSLSGNTIYF. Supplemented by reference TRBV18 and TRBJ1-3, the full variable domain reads NAGVMQNPRHLVRRRGQEARLRCSPMKGHSHVYWYRQLPEEGLKFMVYLQKENIIDESGMPKERFSAEFPKEGPSILRIQQVVRGDSAAYFCASSPQSGSLSGNTIYFGEGSWLTVV.

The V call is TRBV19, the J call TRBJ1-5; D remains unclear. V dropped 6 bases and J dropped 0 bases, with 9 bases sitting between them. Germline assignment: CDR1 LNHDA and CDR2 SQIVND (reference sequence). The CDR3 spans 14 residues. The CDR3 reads CASSARNSNQPQHF. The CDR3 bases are TGTGCCAGTAGCGCCAGGAATAGCAATCAGCCCCAGCATTTT.

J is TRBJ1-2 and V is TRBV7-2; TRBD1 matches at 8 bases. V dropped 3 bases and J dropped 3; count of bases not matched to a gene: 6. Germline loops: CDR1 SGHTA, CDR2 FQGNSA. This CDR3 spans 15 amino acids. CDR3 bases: TGTGCCAGCAGCTTCACAGGGGGGGAGGACTATGGCTACACCTTC. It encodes CASSFTGGEDYGYTF.

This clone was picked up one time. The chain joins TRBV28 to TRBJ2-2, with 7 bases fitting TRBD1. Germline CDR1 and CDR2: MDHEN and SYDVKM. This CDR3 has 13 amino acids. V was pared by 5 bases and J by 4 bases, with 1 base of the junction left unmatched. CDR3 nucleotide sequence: TGTGCCAGCAGTCGACAGGGCACCGGGGAGCTGTTTTTT. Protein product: CASSRQGTGELFF.

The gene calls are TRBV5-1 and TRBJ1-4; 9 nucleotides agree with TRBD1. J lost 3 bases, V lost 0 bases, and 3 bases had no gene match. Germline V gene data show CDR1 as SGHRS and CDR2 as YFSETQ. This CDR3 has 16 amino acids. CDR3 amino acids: CASSLAGQGSNEKLFF. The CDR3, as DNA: TGCGCCAGCAGCTTGGCGGGACAGGGCTCTAATGAAAAACTGTTTTTT.

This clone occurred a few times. CDR3 residues: CASSVLAGGRELFF. The CDR3 region has the DNA TGTGCCAGCAGTGTCTTAGCGGGAGGGCGGGAGCTGTTTTTT. The chain joins TRBV27 to TRBJ2-2; 11 bases agree with TRBD2. CDR1 and CDR2 from the germline V gene are MNHEY and SMNVEV (reference sequence). CDR3 length equals 14 residues. V gave up 5 bases and J gave up 9 bases; unmatched junction bases: 5.

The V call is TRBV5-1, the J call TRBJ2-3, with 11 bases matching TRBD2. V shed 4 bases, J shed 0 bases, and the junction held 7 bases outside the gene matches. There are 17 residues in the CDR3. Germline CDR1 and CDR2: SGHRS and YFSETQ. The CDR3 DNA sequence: TGCGCCAGCAGCCTGACTAGCGGGGCTTCTAGCACAGATACGCAGTATTTT. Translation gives CASSLTSGASSTDTQYF.

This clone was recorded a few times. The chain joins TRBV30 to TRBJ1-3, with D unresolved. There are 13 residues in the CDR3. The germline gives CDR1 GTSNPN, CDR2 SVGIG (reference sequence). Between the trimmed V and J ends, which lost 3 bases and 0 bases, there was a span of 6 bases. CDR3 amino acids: CAWRFYSGNTIYF. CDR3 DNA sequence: TGTGCCTGGAGATTTTACTCTGGAAACACCATATATTTT.

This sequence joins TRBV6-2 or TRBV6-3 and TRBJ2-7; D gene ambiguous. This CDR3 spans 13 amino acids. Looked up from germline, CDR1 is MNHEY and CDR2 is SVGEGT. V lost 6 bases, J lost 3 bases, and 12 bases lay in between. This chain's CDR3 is CASSGGSFYEQYF. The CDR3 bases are TGTGCCAGCAGCGGCGGAAGTTTCTACGAGCAGTACTTC.

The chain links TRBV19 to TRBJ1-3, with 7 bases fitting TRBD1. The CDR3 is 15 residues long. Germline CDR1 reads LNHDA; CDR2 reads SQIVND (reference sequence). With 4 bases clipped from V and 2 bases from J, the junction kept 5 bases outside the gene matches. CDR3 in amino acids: CASSRQGLAGNTIYF. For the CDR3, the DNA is TGTGCCAGTAGTAGACAGGGTCTAGCTGGAAACACCATATATTTT. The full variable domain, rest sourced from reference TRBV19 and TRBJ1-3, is DGGITQSPKYLFRKEGQNVTLSCEQNLNHDAMYWYRQDPGQGLRLIYYSQIVNDFQKGDIAEGYSVSREKKESFPLTVTSAQKNPTAFYLCASSRQGLAGNTIYFGEGSWLTVV.

The CDR3 nucleotides read TGTGCCAGCAGATCACACCAGGGGATGAACTATGGCTACACCTTC. Translating it yields CASRSHQGMNYGYTF. J is TRBJ1-2 and V is TRBV6-5, with D perhaps TRBD1 (6 bases). The CDR3 loop spans 15 amino acids. With 6 bases removed from V and 2 bases from J, the gap between germline ends came to 16 bases. The germline gives CDR1 MNHEY, CDR2 SVGAGI.

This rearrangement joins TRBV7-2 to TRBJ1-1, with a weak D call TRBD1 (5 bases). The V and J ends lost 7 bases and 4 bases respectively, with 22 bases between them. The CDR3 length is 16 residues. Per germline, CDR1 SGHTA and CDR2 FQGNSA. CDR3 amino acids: CASTPGPRDGSTEAFF. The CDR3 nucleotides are TGTGCCAGCACCCCCGGTCCGAGGGACGGGAGCACTGAAGCTTTCTTT.

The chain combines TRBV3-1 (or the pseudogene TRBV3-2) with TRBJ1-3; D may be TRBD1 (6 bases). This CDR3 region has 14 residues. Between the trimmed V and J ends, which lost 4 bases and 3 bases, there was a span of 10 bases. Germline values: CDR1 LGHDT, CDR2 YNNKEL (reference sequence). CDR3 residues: CASSLYRDGNTIYF. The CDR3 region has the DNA TGTGCCAGCAGCCTGTACAGGGATGGAAACACCATATATTTT.

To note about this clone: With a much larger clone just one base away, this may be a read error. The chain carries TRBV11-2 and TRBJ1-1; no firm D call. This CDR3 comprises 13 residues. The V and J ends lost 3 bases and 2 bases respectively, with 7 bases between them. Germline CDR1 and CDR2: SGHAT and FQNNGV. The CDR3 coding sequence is TGTGCCAGCAGCTTGACGGACAACACTGAAGCTTTCTTT. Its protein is CASSLTDNTEAFF.

CDR3 coding DNA: TGTGCCAGCAGCTTAGGTGCGGCGCAGAGAGCTGATAATTCACCCCTCCACTTT. Encoded protein: CASSLGAAQRADNSPLHF. V and J are TRBV7-9 and TRBJ1-6, with D unresolved. CDR3 length equals 18 residues. V was trimmed by 1 base and J by 5 bases, leaving 18 bases between them. Germline V CDR1 and CDR2: SEHNR, FQNEAQ (reference sequence).

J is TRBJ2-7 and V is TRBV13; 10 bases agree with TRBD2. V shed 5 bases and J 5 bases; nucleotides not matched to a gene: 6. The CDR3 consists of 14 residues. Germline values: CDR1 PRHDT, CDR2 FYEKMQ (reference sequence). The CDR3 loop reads CASSLSGRAHEQYF. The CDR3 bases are TGTGCCAGCAGCCTCAGCGGGAGGGCCCACGAGCAGTACTTC.

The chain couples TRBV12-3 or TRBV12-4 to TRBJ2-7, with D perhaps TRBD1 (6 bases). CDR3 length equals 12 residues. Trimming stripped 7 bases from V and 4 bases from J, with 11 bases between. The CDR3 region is CASTLTGYEQYF. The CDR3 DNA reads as TGTGCCAGCACCCTGACAGGATACGAGCAGTACTTC.

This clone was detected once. CDR3 coding DNA: TGTGCCAGCAGTTTCCTCCGGGACAACTACAATGAGCAGTTCTTC. Translation: CASSFLRDNYNEQFF. The genes are TRBV2 and TRBJ2-1, with D possibly TRBD1 on 6 matching bases. Trimming took 5 bases from V and 3 from J, leaving 14 bases between them. Germline CDR1 is SNHLY and CDR2 is FYNNEI. The CDR3 has 15 amino acids. The full variable domain, with the rest looked up from reference TRBV2 and TRBJ2-1, is EPEVTQTPSHQVTQMGQEVILRCVPISNHLYFYWYRQILGQKVEFLVSFYNNEISEKSEIFDDQFSVERPDGSNFTLKIRSTKLEDSAMYFCASSFLRDNYNEQFFGPGTRLTVL.

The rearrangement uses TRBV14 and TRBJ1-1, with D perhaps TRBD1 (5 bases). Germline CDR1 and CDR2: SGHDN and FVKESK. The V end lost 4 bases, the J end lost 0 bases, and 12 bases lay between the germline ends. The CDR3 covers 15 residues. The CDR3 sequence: CASSPGGALNTEAFF. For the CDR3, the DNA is TGTGCCAGCAGCCCGGGAGGGGCGTTGAACACTGAAGCTTTCTTT.

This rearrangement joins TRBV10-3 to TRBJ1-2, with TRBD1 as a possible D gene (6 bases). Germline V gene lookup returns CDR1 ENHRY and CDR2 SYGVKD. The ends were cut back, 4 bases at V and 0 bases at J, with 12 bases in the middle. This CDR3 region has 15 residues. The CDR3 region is CAISGSGDTNYGYTF. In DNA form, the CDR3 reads TGTGCCATCAGTGGATCTGGGGACACTAACTATGGCTACACCTTC.

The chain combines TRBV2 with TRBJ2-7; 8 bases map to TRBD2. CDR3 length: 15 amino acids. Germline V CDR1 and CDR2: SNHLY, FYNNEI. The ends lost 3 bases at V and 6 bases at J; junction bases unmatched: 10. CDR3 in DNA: TGTGCCAGCAGTGAGGGCGGGACTAGAATCGGCGAGCAGTACTTC. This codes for CASSEGGTRIGEQYF.

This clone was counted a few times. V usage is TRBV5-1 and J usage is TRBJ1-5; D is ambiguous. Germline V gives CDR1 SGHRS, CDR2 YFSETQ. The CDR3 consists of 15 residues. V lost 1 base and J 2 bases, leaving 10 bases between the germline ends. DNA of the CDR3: TGCGCCAGCAGCTTGCTGGCTAGCGGCAATCAGCCCCAGCATTTT. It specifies CASSLLASGNQPQHF.

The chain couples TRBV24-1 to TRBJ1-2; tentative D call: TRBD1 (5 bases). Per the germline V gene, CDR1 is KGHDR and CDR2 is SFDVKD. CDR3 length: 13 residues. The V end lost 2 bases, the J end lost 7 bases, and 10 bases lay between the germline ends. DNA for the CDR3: TGTGCCACCAGTGATTCTTGGGACGGTGGCTACACCTTC. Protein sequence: CATSDSWDGGYTF.

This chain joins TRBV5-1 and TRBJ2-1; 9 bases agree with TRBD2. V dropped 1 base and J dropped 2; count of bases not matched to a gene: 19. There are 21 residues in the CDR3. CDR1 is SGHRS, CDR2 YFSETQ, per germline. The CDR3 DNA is TGCGCCAGCAGCTTGCGCCGGACTAGCGCAAGACAACTTTCACCCTACAATGAGCAGTTCTTC. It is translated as CASSLRRTSARQLSPYNEQFF.

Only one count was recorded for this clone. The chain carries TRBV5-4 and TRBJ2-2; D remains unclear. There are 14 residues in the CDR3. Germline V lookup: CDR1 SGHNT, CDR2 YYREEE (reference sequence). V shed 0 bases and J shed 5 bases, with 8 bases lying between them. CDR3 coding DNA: TGTGCCAGCAGCTTGGATTGGGGAACCGGGGAGCTGTTTTTT. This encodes CASSLDWGTGELFF.

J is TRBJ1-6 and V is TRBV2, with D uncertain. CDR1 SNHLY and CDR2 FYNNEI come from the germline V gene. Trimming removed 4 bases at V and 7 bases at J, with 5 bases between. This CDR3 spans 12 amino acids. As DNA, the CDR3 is TGTGCCAGCAGTGTGGTCAATTCACCCCTCCACTTT. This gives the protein CASSVVNSPLHF.